The 2 T cell receptor beta chains below all came from one sample that was sequenced in a study of beta chain features in type 1 diabetes. Study-level points and caveats: In all four CD4+ subsets, TCRB CDR3 length was significantly, moderately reduced in type 1 diabetes.

Every bit of the isolated RNA underwent reverse transcription, so sequencing read expressed TCRB transcripts. Profiled with immunoSEQ multiplex PCR; TCRdb holds only in-frame clones, not every one. There are 600,000 to 700,000 clones in the sample; roughly 12% occur only once, and 0.09% to 0.15% lies in the top ten. No antigen is known for these receptors. Sequenced: naive CD4+ T cells from blood. Source of these receptors: a man aged 30 to 39 with type 1 diabetes.

This clone has only a few counts. V is TRBV15 and J is TRBJ2-1, with 9 bases aligning to TRBD1. Germline V gene sequence: CDR1 LNHNV, CDR2 YYDKDF (reference sequence). The ends lost 3 bases at V and 5 bases at J; junction bases unmatched: 2. CDR3 length: 14 amino acids. The CDR3 region has the DNA TGTGCCACCAGCAGGAGGACAGGGGACAATGAGCAGTTCTTC. Translated, it gives CATSRRTGDNEQFF. The full variable domain, completed using reference TRBV15 and TRBJ2-1, is DAMVIQNPRYQVTQFGKPVTLSCSQTLNHNVMYWYQQKSSQAPKLLFHYYDKDFNNEADTPDNFQSRRPNTSFCFLDIRSPGLGDTAMYLCATSRRTGDNEQFFGPGTRLTVL.

The V call is TRBV30, the J call TRBJ2-7, with TRBD1 matching over 10 bases. J gave up 6 bases and V 1 base, and 0 bases lay outside the gene matches. In germline, CDR1 is GTSNPN, CDR2 SVGIG (reference sequence). The CDR3 consists of 12 residues. The CDR3, as DNA: TGTGCCTGGAGTGGGACAGGGGGCGAGCAGTACTTC. Protein product: CAWSGTGGEQYF.